This is a list of T cell receptor beta chains from one sample in a study of T-cell memory formation after mild COVID-19. TCRdb re-derived calls from the 5' RACE reads in MiXCR, one entry per CDR3 protein. The sample contains fewer than 450,000 distinct CDR3 sequences, 24% of which appear only once. Source material: PBMCs or a T cell subset sorted from them (not recorded which). The receptors stem from an adult woman who had mild COVID-19 (a few samples of this study predate the infection). Cell type and time point are not known. Both conserved end residues are part of each CDR3. The order of the fields is V gene, D gene, CDR3 length, clone size, J gene, CDR3 DNA, CDR3 protein. D genes are given only for firm matches. Clone size, where shown, is once, few, many, or a class for clones that have expanded.

V: TRBV7-2; D: NA; length: 14; size: few; J: TRBJ2-5; DNA: TGTGCCAGCAGCAGAGGAGGGGGTTCAAAGACCCAGTACTTC; CDR3: CASSRGGGSKTQYF
V: TRBV25-1; D: TRBD2; length: 13; size: NA; J: TRBJ2-3; DNA: TGTGCCAGCAGTGAGGACGTTAGCGGGGAACGGGATTTT; CDR3: CASSEDVSGERDF
V: TRBV30; D: TRBD2; length: 14; size: NA; J: TRBJ2-2; DNA: TGTGCCTGGAATAGTCTAGCGGGAGCCGGGGAGCTGTTTTTT; CDR3: CAWNSLAGAGELFF
V: TRBV12-3/TRBV12-4; D: NA; length: 16; size: NA; J: TRBJ1-5; DNA: TGTGCCAGCAGTTTAGGGGTGGGGCAAACGAATCAGCCCCAGCATTTT; CDR3: CASSLGVGQTNQPQHF
V: TRBV2; D: NA; length: 15; size: NA; J: TRBJ1-4; DNA: TGTGCCAGCAGTGAATGGGTACAGGAAGGTGAAAAACTGTTTTTT; CDR3: CASSEWVQEGEKLFF
V: TRBV6-1; D: NA; length: 14; size: NA; J: TRBJ1-1; DNA: TGTGCCAGCAGCCGGGCCTACGAGGGCACTGAAGCTTTCTTT; CDR3: CASSRAYEGTEAFF
V: TRBV19; D: TRBD1; length: 17; size: NA; J: TRBJ2-3; DNA: TGTGACAGTAGTATAGATTGGGAGACAGGGGGCCCGGATACGCAGTATTTT; CDR3: CDSSIDWETGGPDTQYF
V: TRBV5-5; D: TRBD2; length: 17; size: few; J: TRBJ2-5; DNA: TGTGCCAGCAGCTTGGTGGCTAGCGGGGGCCAGGGGGAGACCCAGTACTTC; CDR3: CASSLVASGGQGETQYF
V: TRBV24-1; D: NA; length: 11; size: NA; J: TRBJ2-1; DNA: TGTGCCACCAGTGATTTGTACGAGCAGTTCTTC; CDR3: CATSDLYEQFF
V: TRBV7-2; D: TRBD1; length: 15; size: NA; J: TRBJ2-2; DNA: TGTGCCAGCAGCCCCTCGACAGGGGCCACCGGGGAGCTGTTTTTT; CDR3: CASSPSTGATGELFF
V: TRBV4-1; D: NA; length: 15; size: few; J: TRBJ2-1; DNA: TGCGCCAGCAGCCACCGGACAGAGACATACAATGAGCAGTTCTTC; CDR3: CASSHRTETYNEQFF
V: TRBV20-1; D: NA; length: 16; size: NA; J: TRBJ2-2; DNA: TGCAGTGCTAGAGCCCCCGGACCCACGTATACCGGGGAGCTGTTTTTT; CDR3: CSARAPGPTYTGELFF
V: TRBV5-5; D: TRBD1; length: 19; size: NA; J: TRBJ2-4; DNA: TGTGCCAGCAGCTTATGGGACAGGGGAAGGGGATTAGCCAAAAACATTCAGTACTTC; CDR3: CASSLWDRGRGLAKNIQYF
V: TRBV5-1; D: NA; length: 17; size: few; J: TRBJ1-1; DNA: TGCGCCAGCAGCTTGAACTCCGGGCTGCTGATGAACACTGAAGCTTTCTTT; CDR3: CASSLNSGLLMNTEAFF
V: TRBV29-1; D: NA; length: 14; size: NA; J: TRBJ2-1; DNA: TGCAGCGTCGTTGGGAGGAGCTCCTACAATGAGCAGTTCTTC; CDR3: CSVVGRSSYNEQFF